This T cell receptor beta chain was found in a study of CXCR3-negative and CXCR3-positive naive CD8 T cells. Whole-study results and caveats: Memory cells differed in TRBV-TRBJ usage, but naive CXCR3-negative and CXCR3-positive cells had similar usage. Sequencing showed both naive subsets with comparably high diversity, and memory CD8+ cells much lower. Hydrophobicity was higher for TRB CDR3s found in CXCR3-positive naive cells than in CXCR3-negative naive cells.

The study made its TRB cDNA libraries by 5' RACE, adding UMI labels. With the 5' RACE reads reprocessed, TCRdb shows one record per CDR3 protein and no DNA. Across roughly 24,000 distinct CDR3 sequences, the top ten clones capture roughly 2.8% of the sample. The CDR3 extends over 16 amino acids. Looked up from germline, CDR1 is MGHDK and CDR2 is SYGVNS. A word on this clonotype: Its specificity is not known.

The chain employs TRBV25-1 and TRBJ1-1. The clonotype comes from a human donor in good health. Some clones in this sample may be carry-over from other donors' samples. Sequenced: naive CXCR3- CD8+ T cells from blood. Regarding subset: CD45RO-CCR7+CD27+CD95- naive CD8+ T cells lacking CXCR3 (TNR3-). CDR3: CASSERGTGMNTEAFF.